This T cell receptor beta chain comes out of a study of CD8 T cells in Susac syndrome. CD8+ and CD4+ blood T cells underwent TCR beta sequencing. The RNA input was roughly 0.45 to 1 ug, and it was reverse transcribed with random hexamers. MiXCR was run by TCRdb on the immunoSEQ multiplex PCR reads, yielding one entry per CDR3 protein. The sample lists around 270,000 distinct CDR3 sequences, about nine tenths seen once, with under 0.2% in the top ten. The sample was CD8+ T cells from PBMCs. The sequence came from a human donor with multiple sclerosis.

The CDR3 nucleotides are TGCAGCGTTGATAACCCGCAGGGGGCGGCTCCTAACCCCACAGATACGCAGTATTTT. Its translation: CSVDNPQGAAPNPTDTQYF. The genes are TRBV29-1 and TRBJ2-3; 8 nucleotides match TRBD1. V lost 3 bases, J lost 2 bases, and 19 bases stayed unmatched. The CDR3 is 19 amino acids. CDR1 and CDR2 from the germline V gene are SQVTM and ANQGSEA.